A selection of T cell receptor beta chains follows, all from one sample in a study of blood T cell repertoires in COVID-19. The assay was immunoSEQ multiplex PCR, and TCRdb's table has in-frame clones only and misses some. The sample lists approximately 280,000 clones; around 90% were seen once. Sequenced: peripheral blood. These receptors were collected from a man aged 45-65 years with acute or convalescent COVID-19. Both conserved end residues are part of each CDR3. A D gene is named only where the DNA matches it firmly. Size is omitted from some rows. Given values are once, few, many or a class for expanded clones.

abundance,len,j_gene,d_gene,v_gene,CDR3aa,CDR3nt
-,17,TRBJ2-7,TRBD2,TRBV6-1,CASSEASLAGNFYEQYF,TGTGCCAGCAGTGAAGCGTCCCTAGCGGGCAATTTCTACGAGCAGTACTTC
-,16,TRBJ1-2,TRBD1,TRBV5-4,CASSLDGTGGTYGYTF,TGTGCCAGCAGCTTGGATGGGACAGGGGGCACCTATGGCTACACCTTC
-,16,TRBJ1-5,-,TRBV12-2,CASRFSPGRGNQPQHF,TGTGCAAGTCGCTTTAGCCCGGGTCGGGGCAATCAGCCCCAGCATTTT
-,17,TRBJ2-1,-,TRBV5-8,CASSSGWLDAAIDEQFF,TGTGCCAGCAGCTCGGGGTGGTTGGACGCGGCGATCGATGAGCAGTTCTTC
-,14,TRBJ1-2,TRBD1,TRBV7-3,CASSRDRGYYGYTF,TGTGCCAGCAGCCGGGACAGGGGTTACTATGGCTACACCTTC
once,15,TRBJ2-7,TRBD2,TRBV5-1,CASSAGLAGAYEQYF,TGCGCCAGCAGCGCGGGACTAGCGGGGGCCTACGAGCAGTACTTC
-,11,TRBJ1-2,-,TRBV3-1/TRBV3-2,CASSQSVGYTF,TGTGCCAGCAGCCAATCGGTCGGCTACACCTTC
-,15,TRBJ1-1,TRBD1,TRBV6-5,CASRSRTGQNTEAFF,TGTGCCAGCAGATCAAGGACAGGTCAGAACACTGAAGCTTTCTTT
-,12,TRBJ1-5,-,TRBV5-8,CASSLRGQPQHF,TGTGCCAGCAGCTTGCGGGGTCAGCCCCAGCATTTT
-,14,TRBJ1-1,-,TRBV9,CASSVSVMNTEAFF,TGTGCCAGCAGCGTCTCAGTCATGAACACTGAAGCTTTCTTT
once,13,TRBJ2-3,TRBD2,TRBV18,CASSPSGADTQYF,TGTGCCAGCTCACCAAGCGGGGCAGATACGCAGTATTTT
once,15,TRBJ2-2,-,TRBV18,CASSPPSGDTGELFF,TGTGCCAGCTCACCACCGTCAGGGGACACCGGGGAGCTGTTTTTT
-,16,TRBJ2-1,-,TRBV14,CASSQDVGGFYNEQFF,TGTGCCAGCAGCCAAGACGTTGGGGGCTTCTACAATGAGCAGTTCTTC
-,15,TRBJ2-1,TRBD2,TRBV2,CASSGGSGGTDEQFF,TGTGCCAGCAGTGGAGGTAGCGGGGGGACGGATGAGCAGTTCTTC
-,13,TRBJ2-7,TRBD1,TRBV7-8,CASSLGQVLRRYF,TGTGCCAGCAGCTTGGGACAGGTGCTTAGGAGGTACTTC
-,14,TRBJ2-4,TRBD1,TRBV5-1,CASSRTGAKNIQYF,TGCGCCAGCAGCAGGACAGGGGCCAAAAACATTCAGTACTTC
-,13,TRBJ1-4,-,TRBV18,CASSPTPGEKLFF,TGTGCCAGCTCCCCAACGCCGGGTGAAAAACTGTTTTTT
-,12,TRBJ1-1,-,TRBV13,CASSLGQLEAFF,TGTGCCAGCAGCTTAGGGCAGTTAGAAGCTTTCTTT
-,12,TRBJ1-2,-,TRBV7-9,CASSLDSYGYTF,TGTGCCAGCAGCTTAGATAGCTATGGCTACACCTTC
-,14,TRBJ1-6,-,TRBV6-5,CASSSPGNNSPLHF,TGTGCCAGCAGTTCCCCAGGGAATAATTCACCCCTCCACTTT
-,15,TRBJ2-3,-,TRBV30,CAWKVRGVSTDTQYF,TGTGCCTGGAAAGTCAGGGGGGTCAGCACAGATACGCAGTATTTT
-,16,TRBJ1-2,-,TRBV10-3,CAISGVGARANYGYTF,TGTGCCATCAGTGGAGTAGGGGCTCGTGCTAACTATGGCTACACCTTC
-,18,TRBJ2-3,-,TRBV5-4,CASSLSGPSDEWGDTQYF,TGTGCCAGCAGCTTGAGTGGTCCTAGCGATGAGTGGGGAGATACGCAGTATTTT
-,15,TRBJ1-6,-,TRBV15,CATSHFGGLDSPLHF,TGTGCCACCAGCCATTTCGGGGGGTTGGATTCACCCCTCCACTTT
-,13,TRBJ2-3,-,TRBV9,CASSVDPEDTQYF,TGTGCCAGCAGCGTAGATCCCGAGGATACGCAGTATTTT
-,13,TRBJ2-5,-,TRBV5-1,CASVRGGEETQYF,TGCGCCTCGGTTAGGGGCGGTGAAGAGACCCAGTACTTC
once,15,TRBJ2-1,TRBD2,TRBV2,CASSEEVGTTDEQFF,TGTGCCAGCAGTGAGGAGGTAGGGACTACGGATGAGCAGTTCTTC
-,10,TRBJ1-2,-,TRBV20-1,CSARAYGYTF,TGCAGTGCTAGGGCCTATGGCTACACCTTC
-,11,TRBJ1-1,-,TRBV10-3,CAISESFQAFF,TGTGCCATCAGTGAGTCGTTTCAGGCTTTCTTT
-,14,TRBJ2-5,TRBD1,TRBV7-2,CASSARTGGETQYF,TGTGCCAGCAGCGCCCGGACAGGGGGAGAGACCCAGTACTTC
-,13,TRBJ2-7,-,TRBV2,CASSDAGASEQYF,TGTGCCAGCAGTGATGCAGGGGCTAGCGAGCAGTACTTC
-,11,TRBJ1-2,-,TRBV30,CAWSASYGYTF,TGTGCCTGGAGTGCCTCCTATGGCTACACCTTC
-,13,TRBJ1-4,-,TRBV1,CTSSAGANEKLFF,TGCACCAGCAGCGCAGGGGCTAATGAAAAACTGTTTTTT
-,15,TRBJ1-5,-,TRBV2,CASSDGVTSNQPQHF,TGTGCCAGCAGTGACGGGGTGACGAGCAATCAGCCCCAGCATTTT
-,15,TRBJ2-7,TRBD2,TRBV7-3,CASSLAAGEIYEQYF,TGTGCCAGCAGCTTAGCAGCGGGGGAAATCTACGAGCAGTACTTC
-,14,TRBJ1-2,-,TRBV18,CASSPFQGLYGYTF,TGTGCCAGCTCACCCTTCCAGGGCCTCTATGGCTACACCTTC
-,13,TRBJ2-1,-,TRBV5-1,CASSLGDSNEQFF,TGCGCCAGCAGCTTGGGCGATTCGAATGAGCAGTTCTTC
-,13,TRBJ1-1,-,TRBV6-5,CASGPGGGTEAFF,TGTGCCAGCGGACCGGGCGGGGGGACTGAAGCTTTCTTT
-,13,TRBJ1-1,-,TRBV12-3/TRBV12-4,CASSLSVNTEAFF,TGTGCCAGCAGTTTGTCAGTTAACACTGAAGCTTTCTTT
-,14,TRBJ1-2,-,TRBV5-6,CASSFPNGNGGYTF,TGTGCCAGCAGCTTCCCCAACGGGAATGGGGGCTACACCTTC
-,16,TRBJ1-1,-,TRBV5-1,CASSLVLPAEDTEAFF,TGCGCCAGCAGCTTGGTCCTCCCCGCCGAGGACACTGAAGCTTTCTTT